These 10 T cell receptor beta chains were all obtained from the same sample, sequenced in a study of PD-L1 blockade in urothelial cancer. Here immunoSEQ multiplex PCR was the method, and the copy in TCRdb shows in-frame clones only, minus some. The sample lists about 14,000 clones; roughly 90% were seen once. The sample in question was PBMCs, obtained around atezolizumab (anti-PD-L1) treatment. The receptors originated from a man in his 70s with urothelial cancer.

The chain is built from TRBV15 and TRBJ2-7, with 9 bases matching TRBD1. Germline CDR1 LNHNV, CDR2 YYDKDF (reference sequence). The CDR3 spans 15 residues. Germline trimming cut 4 bases from V and 4 bases from J; bases unmatched to any gene: 8. The CDR3 DNA is TGTGCCACCAGCAAAGGTGGGACAGGGTCATACGAGCAGTACTTC. This sequence encodes CATSKGGTGSYEQYF.

The chain combines TRBV2 with TRBJ2-6; 8 bases agree with TRBD1. This CDR3 contains 13 residues. Germline V lookup: CDR1 SNHLY, CDR2 FYNNEI. V was clipped by 8 bases and J by 10 bases; unmatched bases: 7. As DNA, the CDR3 is TGTGCCAGCTTGGACAGGGAATCAAACGTCCTGACTTTC. It translates to CASLDRESNVLTF.

The CDR3 reads CASSQGGGGPSTDTQYF. In DNA, the CDR3 is TGTGCCAGCAGCCAGGGAGGGGGGGGGCCTAGCACAGATACGCAGTATTTT. The V and J genes are TRBV28 and TRBJ2-3; D might be TRBD2 (7 bases). V lost 6 bases and J lost 0, with 19 bases in between. The CDR3 covers 17 residues. The germline CDR1 and CDR2 sequences are MDHEN and SYDVKM.

As DNA, the CDR3 is TGTGCCAGCAGCGTAGCACGGACAGGGCGTTCTTCACCCCTCCACTTT. Translated, it gives CASSVARTGRSSPLHF. V is TRBV9 and J is TRBJ1-6; TRBD1 matches 8 bases. Looked up from germline, CDR1 is SGDLS and CDR2 is YYNGEE. V lost 0 bases to trimming and J lost 9 bases; unmatched junction nucleotides: 8. This CDR3 is built from 16 residues.

This chain uses TRBV16 with TRBJ2-7; perhaps TRBD2 as D (5 bases). The germline CDR1 and CDR2 sequences are KGHSY and FQNENV. The V end was cut by 6 bases, the J end by 6 bases, with 21 bases between. The CDR3 runs 15 residues. The CDR3 here is CASSPLSSGMSEQYF. CDR3 in DNA: TGTGCCAGCAGTCCACTATCCTCCGGGATGAGCGAGCAGTACTTC.

The chain carries TRBV27 and TRBJ2-1; 10 bases fit TRBD1. This CDR3 is 15 amino acids long. Per the germline V gene, CDR1 is MNHEY and CDR2 is SMNVEV (reference sequence). The junction had 7 bases not matched to a gene; V was cut back by 3 bases and J by 8 bases. The CDR3 here is CASSLTGGGWDEQFF. In nucleotides, the CDR3 is TGTGCCAGCAGTTTGACAGGGGGCGGTTGGGATGAGCAGTTCTTC.

The chain has TRBV4-2 and TRBJ2-5; 9 positions agree with TRBD2. J gave up 2 bases and V 3 bases, and 4 bases lay outside the gene matches. Germline assignment: CDR1 LGHNA and CDR2 YNFKEQ. The CDR3 totals 15 residues. This CDR3 is CASSQTTSGQETQYF. CDR3 bases: TGTGCCAGCAGCCAGACGACTAGCGGACAAGAGACCCAGTACTTC.

The genes are TRBV7-8 and TRBJ2-3; 7 nucleotides line up with TRBD1. This CDR3 comprises 15 residues. In germline, CDR1 is SGHVS, CDR2 FQNEAQ. With V trimmed by 5 bases and J by 0 bases, 5 bases remained unmatched. CDR3 in DNA: TGTGCCAGCAGCGGGGACAGACTTAGCACAGATACGCAGTATTTT. Protein product: CASSGDRLSTDTQYF.

The rearrangement links TRBV7-9 to TRBJ1-2; D perhaps matches TRBD1 (6 bases). Germline V gives CDR1 SEHNR, CDR2 FQNEAQ (reference sequence). CDR3 length: 13 residues. V lost 7 bases and J 13 bases, leaving 22 bases between the germline ends. Here the CDR3 reads CASTPGGAYGGTF. In nucleotides, the CDR3 is TGTGCCAGCACCCCCGGGGGGGCCTATGGAGGCACCTTC.

The gene calls are TRBV10-3 and TRBJ1-1; 7 bases align to TRBD1. The V segment lost 5 bases and the J segment 7 bases; nucleotides outside the gene matches: 10. Per germline, CDR1 ENHRY and CDR2 SYGVKD. This CDR3 is built from 14 residues. CDR3 region: CAISTLGTDREAFF. The CDR3, as DNA: TGTGCCATCAGTACTCTGGGGACAGACCGTGAAGCTTTCTTT.